This T cell receptor (beta chain) appears in the sequencing data of a study of OX40 agonist ivuxolimab in advanced cancers. The repertoire was sequenced with immunoSEQ multiplex PCR; TCRdb's copy has only in-frame clones and lacks some. There are tens of thousands of clones in the sample; around 84% occur only once, and approximately 3.6% lies in the top ten. The V gene's germline CDR1 is MNHNY and CDR2 SVGAGI (reference sequence). Trimming took 0 bases from V and 2 from J, leaving 10 bases between them. The CDR3 totals 15 residues. Autoimmune disease history or systemic immunosuppression was exclusionary. Study-wide findings and caveats: At 0.1 to 3.0 mg/kg, CD4+ and CD8+ blood T cells expanded clonally by week 6. The investigators did not determine what antigen specificity the expanded peripheral T cells had. Also present in some nonresponders was a low level of normalized T-cell clonal expansion.

With regard to this clone: The antigen remains unidentified.

The rearrangement joins TRBV6-6 to TRBJ1-1; D not resolved. The TCR was taken from an adult with an advanced solid tumor such as melanoma, head and neck, liver or kidney cancer. The input for sequencing was CD4+ or CD8+ T cells sorted from blood, taken in a trial of the OX40 agonist ivuxolimab. The CDR3 sequence is CASSYSYSLNTEAFF. Written as DNA, the CDR3 is TGTGCCAGCAGTTACTCTTACAGCTTAAACACTGAAGCTTTCTTT.